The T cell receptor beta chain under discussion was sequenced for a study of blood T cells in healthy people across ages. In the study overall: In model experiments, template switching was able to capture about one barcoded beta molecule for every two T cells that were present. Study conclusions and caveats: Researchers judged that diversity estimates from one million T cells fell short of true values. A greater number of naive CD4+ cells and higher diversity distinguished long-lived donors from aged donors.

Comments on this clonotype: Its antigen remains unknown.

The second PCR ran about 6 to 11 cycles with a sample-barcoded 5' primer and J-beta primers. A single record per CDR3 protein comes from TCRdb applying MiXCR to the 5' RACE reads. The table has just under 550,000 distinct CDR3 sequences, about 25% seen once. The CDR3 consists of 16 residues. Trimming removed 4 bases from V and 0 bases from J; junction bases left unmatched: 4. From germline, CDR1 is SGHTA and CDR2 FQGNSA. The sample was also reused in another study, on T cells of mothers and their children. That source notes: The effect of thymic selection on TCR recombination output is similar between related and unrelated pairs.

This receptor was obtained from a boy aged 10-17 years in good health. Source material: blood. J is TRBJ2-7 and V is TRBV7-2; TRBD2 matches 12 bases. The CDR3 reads CASSSWTSGNSYEQYF. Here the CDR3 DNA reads TGTGCCAGCAGCTCATGGACTAGCGGGAACTCCTACGAGCAGTACTTC.